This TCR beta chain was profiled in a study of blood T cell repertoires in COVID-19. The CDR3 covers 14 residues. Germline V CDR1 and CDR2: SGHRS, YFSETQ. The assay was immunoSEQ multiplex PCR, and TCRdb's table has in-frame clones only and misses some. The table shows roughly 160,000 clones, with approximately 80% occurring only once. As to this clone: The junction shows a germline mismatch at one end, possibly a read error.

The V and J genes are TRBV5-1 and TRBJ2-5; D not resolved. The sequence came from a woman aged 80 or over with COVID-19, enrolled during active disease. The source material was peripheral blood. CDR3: CASSPDKLQESQYF. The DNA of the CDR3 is TGCGCCAGCAGCCCAGACAAGTTGCAAGAGAGCCAGTACTTC.